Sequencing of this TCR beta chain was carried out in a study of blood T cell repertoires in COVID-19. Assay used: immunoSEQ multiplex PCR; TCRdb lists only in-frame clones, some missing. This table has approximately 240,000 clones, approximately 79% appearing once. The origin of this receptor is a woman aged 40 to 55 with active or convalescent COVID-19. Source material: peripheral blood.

As DNA, the CDR3 is TGTGCCAGCAGAAAGTCCGGGACAGGGGGCGCAGAGAACTATGGCTACACCTTC. This translates into CASRKSGTGGAENYGYTF. The V and J genes are TRBV2 and TRBJ1-2; 12 bases match TRBD1. The CDR3 consists of 18 residues. Germline V gene lookup returns CDR1 SNHLY and CDR2 FYNNEI. V trimming: 6 bases; J trimming: 2 bases; junction bases outside the gene matches: 13.